This T cell receptor beta chain was retrieved from a study of cytomegalovirus exposure and HLA in healthy donors. Findings and caveats of the study: Cytomegalovirus-associated status was assigned to some 160 TCR beta chains. Some V segments, TRBV6-2 and TRBV6-3 among them, were indistinguishable and were therefore excluded.

The V end was cut by 6 bases, the J end by 5 bases, with 16 bases between. The germline V gene has CDR1 MNHEY and CDR2 SMNVEV (reference sequence). This CDR3 has 14 residues. Details on this clone: What it binds is not known.

The study ran its PCR with 60 Vbeta and 13 Jbeta primers. Method: immunoSEQ multiplex PCR; TCRdb's copy keeps in-frame clones and lacks some. Of about 100,000 clones detected, 76% appear once; the ten largest clones hold under 4.5%. V is TRBV27 and J is TRBJ1-1, with D possibly TRBD1 on 5 matching bases. The receptor's source is a woman aged 45 to 65 in good health and CMV-seropositive. Sequencing input: PBMCs. The CDR3 nucleotides are TGTGCCAGCAGCGCGGGACGGATTGGGACTGAAGCTTTCTTT. The encoded protein is CASSAGRIGTEAFF.